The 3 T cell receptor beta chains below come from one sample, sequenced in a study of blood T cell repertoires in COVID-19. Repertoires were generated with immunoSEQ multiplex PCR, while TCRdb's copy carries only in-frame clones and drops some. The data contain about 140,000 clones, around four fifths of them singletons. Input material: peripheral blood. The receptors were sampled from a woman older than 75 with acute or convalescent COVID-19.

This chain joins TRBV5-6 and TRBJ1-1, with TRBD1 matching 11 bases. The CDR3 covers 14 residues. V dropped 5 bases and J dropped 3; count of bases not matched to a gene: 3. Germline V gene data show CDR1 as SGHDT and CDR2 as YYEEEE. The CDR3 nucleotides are TGTGCCAGCAGTCGGGACAGGGGGTACACTGAAGCTTTCTTT. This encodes CASSRDRGYTEAFF.

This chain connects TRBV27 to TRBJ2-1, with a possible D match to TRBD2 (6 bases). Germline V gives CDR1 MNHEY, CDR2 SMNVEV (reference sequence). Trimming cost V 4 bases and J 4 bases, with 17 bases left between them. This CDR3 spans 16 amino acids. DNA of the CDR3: TGTGCCAGCAGTTCGAGTTGGCTAGCGAGTTACAATGAGCAGTTCTTC. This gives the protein CASSSSWLASYNEQFF.

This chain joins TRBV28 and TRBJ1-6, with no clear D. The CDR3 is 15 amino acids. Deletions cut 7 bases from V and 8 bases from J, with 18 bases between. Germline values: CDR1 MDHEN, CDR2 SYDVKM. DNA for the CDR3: TGTGCCAGCATCTCAAGAGGGATTGGGTATTCACCCCTCCACTTT. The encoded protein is CASISRGIGYSPLHF.